The rows below give T cell receptor beta chains drawn from one sample of a study of blood T cell repertoires in COVID-19. Some clones are missing from TCRdb's copy, which holds only in-frame ones; the method was immunoSEQ multiplex PCR. Here the sample spans about 160,000 clones, 87% being singletons. The sequenced material came from peripheral blood. The receptor set was obtained from a woman aged 60-75 years who had recovered from COVID-19. Both conserved end residues are part of each CDR3. D genes are given only for firm matches. Expanded clones are given a class, and other clones once, few, many or no size at all.

v_call: TRBV3-1/TRBV3-2; clone_size: NA; j_call: TRBJ2-1; d_call: TRBD2; cdr3_aa: CASRPRLAGGLSYNEQFF; cdr3_nt: TGTGCCAGCAGGCCGAGACTAGCGGGGGGCCTCTCCTACAATGAGCAGTTCTTC
v_call: TRBV3-1/TRBV3-2; clone_size: NA; j_call: TRBJ2-5; d_call: TRBD1; cdr3_aa: CASSQDPQGYQETQYF; cdr3_nt: TGTGCCAGCAGCCAAGATCCACAGGGGTACCAAGAGACCCAGTACTTC
v_call: TRBV28; clone_size: NA; j_call: TRBJ1-6; d_call: TRBD1; cdr3_aa: CASSSSTGGLSPLHF; cdr3_nt: TGTGCCAGCAGTAGTTCGACAGGGGGCCTCTCACCCCTCCACTTT
v_call: TRBV3-1/TRBV3-2; clone_size: NA; j_call: TRBJ2-7; d_call: NA; cdr3_aa: CASSPRWSSYEQYF; cdr3_nt: TGTGCCAGCAGCCCCCGATGGAGCTCCTACGAGCAGTACTTC
v_call: TRBV5-1; clone_size: NA; j_call: TRBJ2-3; d_call: TRBD2; cdr3_aa: CASSSRTSGGADTQYF; cdr3_nt: TGCGCCAGCAGCTCCCGGACTAGCGGGGGGGCAGATACGCAGTATTTT
v_call: TRBV5-1; clone_size: NA; j_call: TRBJ2-1; d_call: TRBD2; cdr3_aa: CASSRLAGGYNEQFF; cdr3_nt: TGCGCCAGCAGCAGACTAGCGGGGGGGTACAATGAGCAGTTCTTC
v_call: TRBV28; clone_size: NA; j_call: TRBJ2-5; d_call: TRBD2; cdr3_aa: CASSLTSGLPRETQYF; cdr3_nt: TGTGCCAGCAGTTTAACTAGCGGGTTACCAAGGGAGACCCAGTACTTC
v_call: TRBV14; clone_size: NA; j_call: TRBJ2-3; d_call: TRBD2; cdr3_aa: CASSQAGTSGGLDTQYF; cdr3_nt: TGTGCCAGCAGCCAAGCCGGGACTAGCGGGGGGCTAGATACGCAGTATTTT
v_call: TRBV7-9; clone_size: NA; j_call: TRBJ2-1; d_call: TRBD1; cdr3_aa: CASSSGTGNYNEQFF; cdr3_nt: TGTGCCAGCAGCTCAGGGACAGGGAATTACAATGAGCAGTTCTTC
v_call: TRBV5-4; clone_size: NA; j_call: TRBJ1-2; d_call: TRBD1; cdr3_aa: CASSSPQPGGLGYTF; cdr3_nt: TGTGCCAGCAGCTCCCCTCAGCCAGGGGGCTTAGGCTACACCTTC
v_call: TRBV2; clone_size: NA; j_call: TRBJ1-1; d_call: NA; cdr3_aa: CASRYLQGTEAFF; cdr3_nt: TGTGCCAGCAGATACCTACAGGGCACTGAAGCTTTCTTT
v_call: TRBV5-1; clone_size: NA; j_call: TRBJ1-2; d_call: NA; cdr3_aa: CASSLEDRQYGYTF; cdr3_nt: TGCGCCAGCAGCTTGGAGGACAGACAGTATGGCTACACCTTC
v_call: TRBV4-1; clone_size: NA; j_call: TRBJ1-6; d_call: NA; cdr3_aa: CASSQTAGGNSPLHF; cdr3_nt: TGCGCCAGCAGCCAAACCGCGGGAGGAAATTCACCCCTCCACTTT
v_call: TRBV7-2; clone_size: NA; j_call: TRBJ2-5; d_call: TRBD1; cdr3_aa: CASSSTDRVAETQYF; cdr3_nt: TGTGCCAGCAGCTCAACGGACAGGGTGGCAGAGACCCAGTACTTC
v_call: TRBV9; clone_size: NA; j_call: TRBJ1-6; d_call: NA; cdr3_aa: CASSVASDRGDSPLHF; cdr3_nt: TGTGCCAGCAGCGTAGCTTCGGACAGAGGGGATTCACCCCTCCACTTT
v_call: TRBV29-1; clone_size: NA; j_call: TRBJ2-2; d_call: TRBD1; cdr3_aa: CSANRDRNTGELFF; cdr3_nt: TGCAGCGCAAACCGGGACAGGAACACCGGGGAGCTGTTTTTT
v_call: TRBV5-1; clone_size: NA; j_call: TRBJ2-5; d_call: TRBD1; cdr3_aa: CASSYQGVNGETQYF; cdr3_nt: TGCGCCAGCAGCTATCAGGGGGTTAACGGGGAGACCCAGTACTTC
v_call: TRBV19; clone_size: NA; j_call: TRBJ2-5; d_call: TRBD2; cdr3_aa: CASSSTGTSGETQYF; cdr3_nt: TGTGCCAGTAGTTCTACCGGGACTAGTGGGGAGACCCAGTACTTC
v_call: TRBV5-1; clone_size: NA; j_call: TRBJ2-1; d_call: NA; cdr3_aa: CASSLEPMNEQFF; cdr3_nt: TGCGCCAGCAGCTTGGAGCCCATGAATGAGCAGTTCTTC
v_call: TRBV21-1; clone_size: NA; j_call: TRBJ2-5; d_call: NA; cdr3_aa: CASSSHTGFEETQYF; cdr3_nt: TGTGCCAGCAGCTCGCACACAGGGTTCGAAGAGACCCAGTACTTC
v_call: TRBV24-1; clone_size: once; j_call: TRBJ1-2; d_call: NA; cdr3_aa: CATSDSTGQRGYTF; cdr3_nt: TGTGCCACCAGTGATTCAACAGGGCAAAGGGGCTACACCTTC
v_call: TRBV19; clone_size: few; j_call: TRBJ2-5; d_call: TRBD1; cdr3_aa: CASSIGQGQAETQYF; cdr3_nt: TGTGCCAGTAGTATAGGACAGGGGCAGGCGGAGACCCAGTACTTC
v_call: TRBV6-2/TRBV6-3; clone_size: NA; j_call: TRBJ1-2; d_call: TRBD1; cdr3_aa: CASSYPQDRAKGYTF; cdr3_nt: TGTGCCAGCAGTTACCCCCAGGACAGGGCAAAAGGCTACACCTTC
v_call: TRBV28; clone_size: NA; j_call: TRBJ2-2; d_call: TRBD1; cdr3_aa: CASSGLGQDPTGELFF; cdr3_nt: TGTGCCAGCAGTGGTCTAGGACAGGACCCCACCGGGGAGCTGTTTTTT
v_call: TRBV5-5; clone_size: NA; j_call: TRBJ2-3; d_call: NA; cdr3_aa: CASSPVRGTDTQYF; cdr3_nt: TGTGCCAGCAGCCCGGTCCGGGGCACAGATACGCAGTATTTT
v_call: TRBV19; clone_size: NA; j_call: TRBJ1-5; d_call: NA; cdr3_aa: CASSIEQYNQPQHF; cdr3_nt: TGTGCCAGTAGTATAGAACAGTACAATCAGCCCCAGCATTTT
v_call: TRBV24-1; clone_size: NA; j_call: TRBJ2-2; d_call: TRBD1; cdr3_aa: CATSDDRVPDTGELFF; cdr3_nt: TGTGCCACCAGTGACGACAGGGTTCCAGACACCGGGGAGCTGTTTTTT
v_call: TRBV27; clone_size: NA; j_call: TRBJ2-5; d_call: TRBD2; cdr3_aa: CASSREKTSGGPQYF; cdr3_nt: TGTGCCAGCAGCCGCGAAAAAACTAGCGGGGGGCCCCAGTACTTC
v_call: TRBV11-3; clone_size: NA; j_call: TRBJ2-3; d_call: NA; cdr3_aa: CASSPDSSTDTQYF; cdr3_nt: TGTGCCAGCAGCCCGGACAGTTCCACAGATACGCAGTATTTT
v_call: TRBV27; clone_size: NA; j_call: TRBJ2-7; d_call: TRBD2; cdr3_aa: CASRLTSGGSYEQYF; cdr3_nt: TGTGCCAGCAGACTTACTAGCGGGGGGTCTTACGAGCAGTACTTC
v_call: TRBV2; clone_size: NA; j_call: TRBJ1-5; d_call: NA; cdr3_aa: CASSEPPQPQHF; cdr3_nt: TGTGCCAGCAGTGAACCTCCTCAGCCCCAGCATTTT
v_call: TRBV5-1; clone_size: NA; j_call: TRBJ2-4; d_call: NA; cdr3_aa: CASSLSQGGNIQYF; cdr3_nt: TGCGCCAGCAGCTTGAGCCAGGGAGGAAACATTCAGTACTTC